The 11 T cell receptor beta chains reported below all come from one sample, sequenced in a study of shared clonotypes between healthy human individuals (dated by TCRdb to the early 2020s). Library prep was done by the immunoSEQ multiplex PCR assay. The table was pulled from immuneACCESS by TCRdb, which kept in-frame rearrangements only. Such tables lose some clones; where checked, under half of the loss comes from unresolved V genes, and the rest has no known cause. The sample data list around 2,000,000 clones, and about 94% of these were observed just once. The ten top clones hold roughly 1.1% of the sample. For the CD8 naive samples, CD45RO-negative cells were positively selected for CCR7, yielding a CD45RA+CCR7+ population from which TemRA cells were excluded. The sequenced material came from naive CD8+ T cells sorted from blood. Per the publication, the cell subset or site label means: CD45RA+CCR7+. These receptor sequences come from a man aged 18 to 35 in good health.

The sample holds one count of this clone. The chain uses TRBV2 and TRBJ1-3; possibly TRBD1 for D (5 bases). CDR3 size: 14 residues. Trimming removed 2 bases from V and 1 base from J, with 6 bases in between. Looked up from germline, CDR1 is SNHLY and CDR2 is FYNNEI. The CDR3 protein is CASSEWGSGNTIYF. CDR3 bases: TGTGCCAGCAGTGAATGGGGGTCTGGAAACACCATATATTTT.

As to this clone: Other DNA sequences in the same sample also yield this CDR3. The V call is TRBV7-2, the J call TRBJ1-2, with 8 positions matching TRBD1. This CDR3 has 13 residues. Germline lookup yields CDR1 SGHTA and CDR2 FQGNSA. V trimming: 5 bases; J trimming: 4 bases; junction bases outside the gene matches: 3. CDR3 sequence: CASSAGTGYGYTF. The CDR3 nucleotides are TGTGCCAGCAGCGCCGGGACAGGCTATGGCTACACCTTC.

V is TRBV2 and J is TRBJ2-5, with 8 bases identical to TRBD2. In germline, CDR1 is SNHLY, CDR2 FYNNEI. The CDR3 consists of 18 residues. Unmatched junction bases numbered 10, after V lost 1 base and J lost 0 bases. CDR3 sequence: CASSEGLALAGNQETQYF. Here the CDR3 DNA reads TGTGCCAGCAGTGAAGGGTTAGCTTTAGCGGGGAACCAAGAGACCCAGTACTTC. Full variable domain (rest looked up from reference TRBV2 and TRBJ2-5): EPEVTQTPSHQVTQMGQEVILRCVPISNHLYFYWYRQILGQKVEFLVSFYNNEISEKSEIFDDQFSVERPDGSNFTLKIRSTKLEDSAMYFCASSEGLALAGNQETQYFGPGTRLLVL.

This chain links TRBV7-9 with TRBJ1-1; TRBD1 agrees at 8 bases. This CDR3 contains 15 residues. Germline V gene lookup returns CDR1 SEHNR and CDR2 FQNEAQ (reference sequence). After removal of 4 bases from V and 4 bases from J, the junction contained 8 bases not matched to a gene. The CDR3 spells CASSSDRERVTEAFF. The CDR3 DNA reads as TGTGCCAGCAGCTCGGACAGGGAGAGGGTCACTGAAGCTTTCTTT.

V usage is TRBV19 and J usage is TRBJ2-3; D is unresolved. V lost 0 bases and J 0 bases, leaving 13 bases between the germline ends. This CDR3 spans 17 amino acids. CDR1 and CDR2 (germline): LNHDA, SQIVND (reference sequence). The CDR3 loop reads CASSIDLTVPSTDTQYF. The CDR3 nucleotides are TGTGCCAGTAGTATAGATCTAACAGTACCTAGCACAGATACGCAGTATTTT.

The chain has TRBV7-9 and TRBJ2-7, with 7 bases identical to TRBD1. Germline CDR1 and CDR2: SEHNR and FQNEAQ (reference sequence). The CDR3 consists of 13 residues. V lost 5 bases and J lost 4; bases outside the gene matches: 5. CDR3 DNA sequence: TGTGCCAGCAGCGACAGGGCAGGGTACGAGCAGTACTTC. As protein: CASSDRAGYEQYF.

This clone came up once. The chain has TRBV4-3 and TRBJ2-7, with 11 bases fitting TRBD2. Germline-derived CDR1 and CDR2 are LGHNA and YSLEER. J was trimmed by 3 bases and V by 1 base; bases with no gene match: 5. This CDR3 contains 16 residues. The DNA for the CDR3 is TGCGCCAGCAGCCAAGGTCTAGCGGGAGGTGTCTACGAGCAGTACTTC. Translated: CASSQGLAGGVYEQYF.

This clone occurred once. V usage is TRBV4-3 and J usage is TRBJ2-2; 11 positions match TRBD2. Germline trimming cut 0 bases from V and 3 bases from J; bases unmatched to any gene: 6. The CDR3 length is 18 residues. From germline, CDR1 is LGHNA and CDR2 YSLEER. DNA of the CDR3: TGCGCCAGCAGCCAAGAGCCTAGCGGGAGGTTCGACACCGGGGAGCTGTTTTTT. Amino acid sequence: CASSQEPSGRFDTGELFF.

This chain uses TRBV7-6 with TRBJ2-5; D gene unclear. Trimming cost V 0 bases and J 1 base, with 9 bases left between them. This CDR3 is built from 15 residues. Germline loops: CDR1 SGHVS, CDR2 FNYEAQ. DNA of the CDR3: TGTGCCAGCAGCTTAGCGAGGCGGCCCCAAGAGACCCAGTACTTC. It encodes CASSLARRPQETQYF.

As to this clone: One end of the junction does not line up with germline, which may come from a read error. The V call is TRBV6-1, the J call TRBJ1-5; the match to TRBD1 covers 7 bases. The CDR3 extends over 14 amino acids. CDR1 MNHNS and CDR2 SASEGT come from the germline V gene. This CDR3 is CASSDGTVITAPAF. The CDR3 DNA reads as TGTGCCAGCAGTGACGGGACAGTCATCACAGCCCCAGCATTT.

The J gene is TRBJ2-5, the V gene TRBV5-1; D may be TRBD2 (6 bases). Germline V gene lookup returns CDR1 SGHRS and CDR2 YFSETQ. The CDR3 has 16 residues. V lost 0 bases, J lost 1 base, and 13 bases lay in between. The CDR3 DNA reads as TGCGCCAGCAGCTTGGCCGGCGCGGGGAGCCAAGAGACCCAGTACTTC. Amino acid sequence: CASSLAGAGSQETQYF.